This TCR beta chain was retrieved from a study of cytomegalovirus exposure and HLA in healthy donors (dated by TCRdb to about 2017). Background on the whole study: In an earlier analysis of 450 to 750 of the donors, 250 to 350 Gb of sequence data and some 120 million unique TCR beta sequences from some 170 million T cells were reported. Five DR-DQ haplotypes were handled as single units for association and clustering because linkage in the cohort was strong. Donor age, sex, ethnicity and CMV serostatus were collected together with the repertoire data. The study aimed to test whether cataloging public T cell receptors could reveal signatures of past pathogen exposure. All discovery cohort repertoires had been generated using a single sequencing platform. In an earlier analysis of roughly 580 of the donors, high-throughput TCR beta sequencing was used to judge whether each TCR beta V gene segment behaved as functional or pseudogenic. HLA typing included class I and class II loci at four-digit resolution. An early release covering just under 650 HLA-typed donors comprised about 300 gigabases of sequencing data and tens of millions of unique TCR sequences. A later analysis re-examined previously published TCR beta repertoires from more than 550 donors and added high-resolution HLA genotyping to investigate patterns of TCR occurrence. Typing coverage differed by locus: A, B, C, DRB1 and DQB1 were typed in about 629-630 donors, DQA1 in roughly 500, DPA1 in around 600, and DPB1 in approximately 450. Besides the first cohort of approximately 670 subjects, a separate validation cohort made up of 120 or so different subjects was used. Of the 300 to 450 genotyped donors, 65% to 90% fell in the genetic ancestry cluster associated with self-reported Caucasian donors. On average, approximately 250,000 unique TCR beta nucleotide sequences were sequenced per donor among a few hundred genotyped donors of the cohort, with 15% to 20% of those sequences being non-productive. The study profiled the T cell repertoires of 500 to 800 subjects by immunosequencing and related them to cytomegalovirus serostatus. To predict cytomegalovirus infection status, the study brought together high-throughput TCR immunosequencing, statistical association of individual TCRs with disease status, and machine learning. In a later genetic analysis, genome-wide SNP genotypes for about three fifths of the roughly 670 donors were used, and that subset was treated as a discovery cohort. The later analysis used no new phenotypic data to find candidate immune exposures, relying instead on TCR beta sequences and their occurrence across donors.

Reading the germline V gene (reference sequence) gives CDR1 LNHNV and CDR2 YYDKDF. The CDR3 covers 14 residues, taking in both the cysteine and the phenylalanine. The DNA shown is the 42-base CDR3, in frame from base 1. V is cut by 0 bases and J by 7 bases, and the space between the germline ends is 9 bases. The cohort comprised 710 or so healthy bone marrow donors. Cohort members were all nominally healthy when sampled, although unrecorded immune exposures were likely present. The donor was CMV seronegative and was included in the group of 352 seronegative cohort members. A peripheral blood sample was provided by each donor, and peripheral blood mononuclear cells were used for TCR beta sequencing. Genomic DNA was extracted from the blood cell samples with the Qiagen DNeasy Blood Extraction Kit. The protocol used for the library was the immunoSEQ multiplex PCR assay. For the multiplex PCR, a mixture combining 60 forward primers for TCR Vbeta segments and 13 reverse primers for TCR Jbeta segments was used. The CDR3 region of rearranged TCR beta genes was amplified from genomic DNA by a multiplex PCR assay. The amplified TCR beta libraries were sequenced on the Illumina HiSeq System as 87-base-pair reads. As for the original processing: A later analysis tallied tens of millions of unique TCR beta chains across the 600 to 700 repertoires, and some 10 million of those chains were shared by two or more donors. Raw reads were error-corrected and collapsed into unique sequences with a nearest-neighbor algorithm that merged closely related sequences to remove PCR and sequencing errors. To assign V, D and J gene segments, CDR3 sequences were aligned to IMGT reference sequences. Each retained sequence needed at least a six-nucleotide match to both a V gene segment and a J gene segment. A rearrangement counted as productive if the CDR3 had no stop codons and remained in frame with V and J, and every other rearrangement counted as non-productive. CDR3 was defined according to IMGT convention as the region running from the second conserved V-encoded cysteine to the conserved J-encoded phenylalanine. Sequences without an unambiguous match to a single V gene segment were excluded from the earlier analysis of about 630 of the donors. An earlier analysis of 450 to 650 of the donors called V segments functional above 56.7% productive rearrangements and segregating when the between-donor standard deviation exceeded 5%. To diagnose cytomegalovirus status from the catalog of TCR beta chain sequences, a statistical classification framework was built. A later analysis assigned V and J genes by comparing TCR nucleotide sequences with IMGT/GENE-DB human TR gene sequences. In a later analysis, CDR3 sequences and most-parsimonious VDJ recombination scenarios were assigned using the TCRdist pipeline. In a later analysis, each TCR beta chain was defined by its CDR3 amino acid sequence together with its V-gene family, and reads without a unique V-gene family were excluded. A later analysis removed 500 to 600 highly shared, low-generation-probability nucleotide sequences to deal with suspected cross-contamination and a sequencing artifact. A later analysis calculated a clonal expansion index for each public chain from normalized within-repertoire ranks of inferred template counts. Generation probabilities in a later analysis came from a VDJ recombination model fitted to out-of-frame rearrangements, and those results were checked against IGoR. In a later analysis, hypergeometric tests were used to score TCR-TCR, TCR-HLA and TCR-CMV co-occurrence, with a repertoire-size bias correction applied to TCR pairs. To estimate false discovery rates, a later analysis permuted the HLA or CMV assignments 20 times. A later analysis grouped co-occurring TCRs with DBSCAN, adding TCRdist sequence similarity when clustering within HLA-allele-positive subsets. Co-occurrence clustering excluded repertoires with fewer than 30,000 or more than 120,000 public chains, plus five with anomalous nucleotide sharing. TCRdb carries this immuneACCESS record with in-frame sequences only. Its versions omit some clonotypes, under half of them owing to an unresolved V gene in the studies checked, with the rest unexplained. The V and J calls and clone size come from that table; D and trimming were worked out from the DNA. The sample includes roughly 98,000 clones, with 80% to 85% observed a single time. Of the sample, 1.4% to 1.5% is held by the ten largest clones.

Broader findings and caveats from the paper: In both the original and validation cohorts, the classifier was reported to diagnose cytomegalovirus status with high specificity and sensitivity. A later analysis associated 16,951 TCR beta sequences with specific HLA alleles at a false discovery rate of 0.05. Because HLA typing was missing for some donors at each locus, association tests included only the typed subset. V-gene and J-gene trimming of TCR beta chains was associated with a missense DCLRE1C variant in a later genetic analysis, and the association was replicated in an independent cohort. Sequencing depth was assumed to be roughly uniform across donors in the presence/absence analyses, though that assumption may not hold. In this cohort, only TCR beta chains were sequenced, and detectable features were limited by the absence of alpha or paired-chain data. Linkage disequilibrium might explain the correlated functional status among segregating V segments, but an unknown experimental factor could not be ruled out. Over 15 rarely observed V segments, including chromosome 9 orphons, were excluded from the earlier analysis of approximately 500 of the donors because counts were too low. According to a later analysis, most CMV-associated TCR beta chains appeared to be HLA-restricted, and the HLA associations seemed to be driven largely by CMV exposure. A further reported finding was that TCR beta sequences accurately predicted the HLA-A and HLA-B alleles for most subjects in the first cohort. In a later analysis, several top co-occurrence clusters were reported to appear linked to parvovirus B19, influenza, CMV and Epstein-Barr virus. A total of roughly 160 TCR beta chains were listed by the study as associated with cytomegalovirus. Some IMGT-functional V segments, including TRBV6-2 and TRBV6-3, could not be distinguished by the 87-base-pair reads and were therefore excluded. The sequencing pipeline was judged likely to have produced a cluster of highly shared sequence variants as a technical artifact. Immune exposure information for the cohort was limited to CMV serostatus. The authors suggested that the approach could potentially be generalized to other disease states and immunological phenotypes. Across donors, most TCR sequences were observed very rarely, whereas some public TCRs were present in many individuals. Assigning TCR associations to individual alleles was difficult when HLA alleles, especially DR and DQ, strongly co-occurred. In an earlier analysis of about 550 of the donors, most TCR beta V segments were observed in productive rearrangements about 87% or about 30% of the time, broadly matching IMGT annotations. Three of the identified cytomegalovirus-associated TCR beta chains were confirmed in vitro to be specific for cytomegalovirus antigens. According to a later genetic analysis, donors in an Asian-associated ancestry cluster had fewer N-insertions in productive TCRs than the approximately 700-donor mean. Compared with equally common non-associated chains, HLA-associated TCR beta chains in a later analysis were more clonally expanded and had lower generation probabilities. A later analysis found that TCR association rates varied across HLA loci, with DRB1 alleles showing the most associated TCRs and HLA-C alleles the fewest.

A remark on this clone: Its recognized antigen is unknown. One base away there is no much larger clone; base qualities are not given.

The V gene is TRBV15 and the J gene is TRBJ1-4; matching of 6 bases hints at TRBD1 as the D gene. This clonotype originated in a man aged 35 to 55 in good health and CMV-seronegative. Sequences were obtained from PBMCs. This receptor has the CDR3 CATSRDWTVEKLFF. The sequenced DNA: TGTGCCACCAGCAGAGATTGGACAGTTGAAAAACTGTTTTTT.